These 26 T cell receptor beta chains share one sample of origin, sequenced in a study of monozygotic twins with cystic fibrosis. Clones were sequenced by immunoSEQ multiplex PCR, and TCRdb holds only the in-frame ones, with some missing. Of fewer than 30,000 clones listed, around 81% are singletons. Input material: blood. The receptors come from a girl aged 2 to 9 with cystic fibrosis.

The chain links TRBV19 to TRBJ1-6, with a tentative D call TRBD1 (5 bases). V was clipped by 2 bases and J by 6 bases, with 11 bases between them. The CDR3 is made up of 15 amino acids. Germline V gene sequence: CDR1 LNHDA, CDR2 SQIVND (reference sequence). For the CDR3, the DNA is TGTGCCAGTAGTATAACCGGGACGGGTAATTCACCCCTCCACTTT. It yields the protein CASSITGTGNSPLHF.

V and J are TRBV7-9 and TRBJ2-2; D is undetermined. This CDR3 comprises 15 residues. Trimming removed 2 bases from V and 0 bases from J, with 7 bases in between. The V gene's germline CDR1 is SEHNR and CDR2 FQNEAQ (reference sequence). In nucleotides, the CDR3 is TGTGCCAGCAGCTTATTCTGGGCGAACACCGGGGAGCTGTTTTTT. The encoded protein is CASSLFWANTGELFF.

Only a few counts were recorded for this clone. V and J are TRBV18 and TRBJ1-1, with unresolved D. Germline V lookup: CDR1 KGHSH, CDR2 LQKENI. V lost 2 bases and J lost 0, with 13 bases in between. The length of the CDR3 is 16 residues. For the CDR3, the DNA is TGTGCCAGCTCACCATGGTCTGTATTCATGAACACTGAAGCTTTCTTT. The encoded protein is CASSPWSVFMNTEAFF.

V usage is TRBV6-1 and J usage is TRBJ2-2; 8 nucleotides line up with TRBD1. The ends lost 8 bases at V and 7 bases at J; junction bases unmatched: 6. The CDR3 loop spans 13 amino acids. Germline V gene lookup returns CDR1 MNHNS and CDR2 SASEGT. CDR3 sequence (DNA): TGTGCCAGCGTCCAGGGGGCCAACGGGGAGCTGTTTTTT. Translating gives CASVQGANGELFF.

This rearrangement joins TRBV30 to TRBJ1-2; D is possibly TRBD1 (6 bases). Trimming shortened V by 0 bases and J by 8 bases, and 10 bases separated the two germline ends. CDR3 size: 12 residues. Germline values: CDR1 GTSNPN, CDR2 SVGIG (reference sequence). CDR3 sequence reads: CAWSVQGNGYTF. For the CDR3, the DNA is TGTGCCTGGAGTGTACAGGGAAACGGCTACACCTTC.

This chain uses TRBV30 with TRBJ2-7; a weak D match, TRBD1 (6 bases). Trimming took off 2 bases at V and 0 bases at J, with 11 bases between the two ends. The CDR3 has 14 amino acids. Germline loops: CDR1 GTSNPN, CDR2 SVGIG (reference sequence). CDR3 protein: CAWSLRGSSYEQYF. The CDR3 region has the DNA TGTGCCTGGAGTCTGAGGGGGAGCTCCTACGAGCAGTACTTC.

This rearrangement joins TRBV9 to TRBJ2-7; 8 positions match TRBD2. After removal of 4 bases from V and 2 bases from J, the junction contained 11 bases not matched to a gene. Germline CDR1 is SGDLS and CDR2 is YYNGEE. There are 16 residues in the CDR3. The CDR3, as DNA: TGTGCCAGCAGCTCCCAGTCGGGAGGGGGAACCTACGAGCAGTACTTC. It codes for CASSSQSGGGTYEQYF.

The rearrangement uses TRBV10-3 and TRBJ2-7; D may be TRBD1 (6 bases). Deletions cut 11 bases from V and 2 bases from J, with 25 bases between. This CDR3 spans 16 amino acids. The germline CDR1 and CDR2 sequences are ENHRY and SYGVKD. This chain's CDR3 is CASLPGHPVNPYEQYF. DNA of the CDR3: TGTGCCTCGCTACCGGGACACCCAGTGAATCCCTACGAGCAGTACTTC.

V gene TRBV9 combines with J gene TRBJ2-1; 8 bases agree with TRBD1. Germline loops: CDR1 SGDLS, CDR2 YYNGEE. The V segment lost 3 bases and the J segment 7 bases; nucleotides outside the gene matches: 9. CDR3 length: 15 residues. The CDR3 reads CASSEEGTGINEQFF. The CDR3 DNA reads as TGTGCCAGCAGCGAGGAAGGGACAGGAATAAATGAGCAGTTCTTC.

This sequence joins TRBV29-1 and TRBJ1-5, with D unclear. In germline, CDR1 is SQVTM, CDR2 ANQGSEA. CDR3 size: 12 residues. The ends were cut back, 7 bases at V and 4 bases at J, with 11 bases in the middle. The CDR3 DNA reads as TGCAGCGCCACCTCAGGAAATCAGCCCCAGCATTTT. It encodes CSATSGNQPQHF.

This clone was picked up a small number of times. The chain couples TRBV2 to TRBJ1-2, with D hard to call. The CDR3 is 14 residues long. Looked up from germline, CDR1 is SNHLY and CDR2 is FYNNEI. Deletions cut 3 bases from V and 6 bases from J, with 14 bases between. In nucleotides, the CDR3 is TGTGCCAGCAGTGACAAGGGCTTGAGGGATGGCTACACCTTC. Protein: CASSDKGLRDGYTF.

The chain carries TRBV6-5 and TRBJ1-5; D is undetermined. This CDR3 is 15 amino acids long. CDR1 is MNHEY and CDR2 is SVGAGI in the germline V gene. Trimming took off 2 bases at V and 0 bases at J, with 8 bases between the two ends. CDR3 sequence: CASSYELNSNQPQHF. The DNA for the CDR3 is TGTGCCAGCAGTTACGAATTAAATAGCAATCAGCCCCAGCATTTT.

V usage is TRBV18 and J usage is TRBJ2-7, with D unclear. CDR1 is KGHSH, CDR2 LQKENI, per germline. V was trimmed by 5 bases and J by 0 bases, leaving 11 bases between them. This CDR3 comprises 14 residues. CDR3 sequence: CASSRVDPSYEQYF. The CDR3 DNA follows: TGTGCCAGCTCAAGGGTCGATCCCTCCTACGAGCAGTACTTC.

The genes are TRBV5-1 and TRBJ1-1; unclear D gene. Trimming cost V 0 bases and J 1 base, with 10 bases left between them. This CDR3 region has 15 residues. In germline, CDR1 is SGHRS, CDR2 YFSETQ. The CDR3 loop reads CASSLDVGRNTEAFF. CDR3 sequence (DNA): TGCGCCAGCAGCTTGGACGTCGGGAGGAACACTGAAGCTTTCTTT.

The J gene is TRBJ1-1, the V gene TRBV28; D gene uncertain. The CDR3 has 12 amino acids. Germline CDR1 is MDHEN and CDR2 is SYDVKM. V was cut by 5 bases and J by 4 bases, with 8 bases left in between. The CDR3 DNA reads as TGTGCCAGCAGTCTCCTAGGCACTGAAGCTTTCTTT. Encoded protein: CASSLLGTEAFF.

This clone came up a few times. The chain links TRBV5-4 to TRBJ2-7; possibly TRBD1 or TRBD2 for D (5 bases each). CDR1 is SGHNT, CDR2 YYREEE, per germline (reference sequence). This CDR3 is 16 amino acids long. Trimming shortened V by 0 bases and J by 2 bases, and 15 bases separated the two germline ends. CDR3 loop: CASSLGSSGAAYEQYF. CDR3 DNA sequence: TGTGCCAGCAGCTTGGGGTCATCCGGGGCTGCCTACGAGCAGTACTTC.

The CDR3 reads CAWSGRRSDQPQHF. CDR3 coding DNA: TGTGCCTGGAGTGGGCGTAGGTCGGATCAGCCCCAGCATTTT. The chain recombines TRBV30 with TRBJ1-5; no clear D gene. The germline V and J ends were trimmed by 1 base and 5 bases, with 12 bases remaining between them. The CDR3 contains 14 residues. The germline V gene has CDR1 GTSNPN and CDR2 SVGIG (reference sequence).

This clone has just one count. V is TRBV10-3 and J is TRBJ2-7; either TRBD1 or TRBD2 may supply D (5 bases each). Germline CDR1 ENHRY, CDR2 SYGVKD. This CDR3 is built from 15 residues. V was cut by 2 bases and J by 0 bases, with 11 bases left in between. The CDR3 DNA follows: TGTGCCATCAGTGAGCGGGGCTTGAGCTCCTACGAGCAGTACTTC. Encoded protein: CAISERGLSSYEQYF.

This clone has more than one count but fewer than ten. V and J are TRBV20-1 and TRBJ1-1, with D hard to call. From germline, CDR1 is DFQATT and CDR2 SNEGSKA (reference sequence). The germline V and J ends were trimmed by 3 bases and 8 bases, with 7 bases remaining between them. This CDR3 contains 10 residues. The DNA for the CDR3 is TGCAGTGCTAGTAGAGAGGAAGCTTTCTTT. Protein product: CSASREEAFF.

This clone was detected only once. The chain carries TRBV27 and TRBJ1-1; possibly TRBD1 for D (6 bases). The CDR3 runs 15 residues. The V and J ends lost 5 bases and 4 bases respectively, with 17 bases between them. Germline loops: CDR1 MNHEY, CDR2 SMNVEV (reference sequence). The DNA of the CDR3 is TGTGCCAGCAGTCTCGGGACATTGCGACCCACTGAAGCTTTCTTT. Protein: CASSLGTLRPTEAFF.

The chain links TRBV15 to TRBJ1-4; TRBD1 is a possible D gene (5 bases). Germline-derived CDR1 and CDR2 are LNHNV and YYDKDF (reference sequence). Deletions cut 0 bases from V and 4 bases from J, with 12 bases between. The CDR3 has 16 amino acids. CDR3 region: CATSRDRGDGNEKLFF. The CDR3 DNA reads TGTGCCACCAGCAGAGATCGCGGGGACGGTAATGAAAAACTGTTTTTT.

This chain uses TRBV2 with TRBJ2-3, with 14 bases identical to TRBD2. V trimming: 3 bases; J trimming: 0 bases; junction bases outside the gene matches: 11. The germline V gene has CDR1 SNHLY and CDR2 FYNNEI. The CDR3 extends over 20 amino acids. The CDR3 nucleotides are TGTGCCAGCAGTGACTCCCCCTCCGGGACTAGCGGGGGCAGCACAGATACGCAGTATTTT. Translated, it gives CASSDSPSGTSGGSTDTQYF.

J is TRBJ2-7 and V is TRBV5-1, with D perhaps TRBD1 or TRBD2 (6 bases each). Trimming stripped 0 bases from V and 4 bases from J, with 14 bases between. CDR1 SGHRS and CDR2 YFSETQ come from the germline V gene. The CDR3 is made up of 15 amino acids. CDR3 nucleotide sequence: TGCGCCAGCAGCTTGGCCCCGGGGGCTGGATACGAGCAGTACTTC. This sequence encodes CASSLAPGAGYEQYF.

Here the CDR3 DNA reads TGCGCCAGCAGCCAAGTCGGAGGGGATGGCTACACCTTC. This gives the protein CASSQVGGDGYTF. The J gene is TRBJ1-2, the V gene TRBV4-1; D possibly corresponds to TRBD1 (5 bases). CDR1 and CDR2 (germline): MGHRA, YSYEKL. The V and J ends lost 1 base and 6 bases respectively, with 9 bases between them. The CDR3 is 13 residues long.

The chain combines TRBV28 with TRBJ2-1; D remains unclear. The ends were cut back, 3 bases at V and 14 bases at J, with 11 bases in the middle. Germline CDR1 and CDR2: MDHEN and SYDVKM. The length of the CDR3 is 11 residues. As DNA, the CDR3 is TGTGCCAGCAGTTTGTCAGGTTCAAAGTTCTTC. Protein sequence: CASSLSGSKFF.

J is TRBJ2-7 and V is TRBV4-1; 13 bases are shared with TRBD2. J was trimmed by 7 bases and V by 1 base; bases with no gene match: 7. The V gene's germline CDR1 is MGHRA and CDR2 YSYEKL. This CDR3 contains 16 residues. CDR3 sequence: CASSQAGTSGAQEQYF. The CDR3 DNA is TGCGCCAGCAGCCAAGCTGGGACTAGCGGGGCCCAAGAGCAGTACTTC.